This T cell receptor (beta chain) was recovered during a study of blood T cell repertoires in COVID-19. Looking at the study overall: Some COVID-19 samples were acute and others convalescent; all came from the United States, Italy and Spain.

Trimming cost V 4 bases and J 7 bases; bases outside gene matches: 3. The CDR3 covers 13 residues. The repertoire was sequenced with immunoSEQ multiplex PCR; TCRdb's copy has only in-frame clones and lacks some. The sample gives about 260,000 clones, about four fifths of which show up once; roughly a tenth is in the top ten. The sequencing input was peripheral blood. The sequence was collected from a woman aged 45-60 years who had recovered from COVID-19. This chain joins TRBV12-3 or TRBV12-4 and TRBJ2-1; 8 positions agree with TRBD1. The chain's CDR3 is CASSSTGANEQFF. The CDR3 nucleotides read TGTGCCAGCAGTTCGACAGGGGCGAATGAGCAGTTCTTC.